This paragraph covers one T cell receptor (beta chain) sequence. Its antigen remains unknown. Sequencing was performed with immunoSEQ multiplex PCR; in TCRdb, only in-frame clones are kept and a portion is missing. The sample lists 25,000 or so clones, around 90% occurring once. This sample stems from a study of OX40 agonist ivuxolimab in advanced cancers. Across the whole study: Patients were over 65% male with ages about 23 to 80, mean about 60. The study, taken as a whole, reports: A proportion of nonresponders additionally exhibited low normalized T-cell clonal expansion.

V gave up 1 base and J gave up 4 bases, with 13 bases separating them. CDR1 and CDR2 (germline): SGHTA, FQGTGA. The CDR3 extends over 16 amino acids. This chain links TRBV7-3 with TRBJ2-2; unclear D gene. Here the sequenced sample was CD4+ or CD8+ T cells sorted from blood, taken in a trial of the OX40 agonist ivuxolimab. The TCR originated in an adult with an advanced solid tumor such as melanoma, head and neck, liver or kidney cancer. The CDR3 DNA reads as TGTGCCAGCAGCTTAAGGGATATCGTAAGCACCGGGGAGCTGTTTTTT. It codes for CASSLRDIVSTGELFF.